These 27 T cell receptor beta chains were all obtained from the same sample, sequenced in a study of cytomegalovirus exposure and HLA in healthy donors. 13 Jbeta primers and 60 Vbeta primers were used for the PCR. Clones were read by immunoSEQ multiplex PCR, and TCRdb kept only the in-frame ones, dropping some. Of about 150,000 clones in the sample, roughly three quarters were seen once. Input material: PBMCs. All receptors come from a man aged 35 to 55 in good health and CMV-seronegative.

The rearrangement links TRBV4-1 to TRBJ1-1; D remains ambiguous. CDR1 and CDR2 from the germline V gene are MGHRA and YSYEKL. With 4 bases removed from V and 6 bases from J, the gap between germline ends came to 18 bases. The CDR3 is 15 residues long. CDR3 amino acids: CASSPQEGIPAEAFF. CDR3 coding DNA: TGCGCCAGCAGCCCCCAGGAGGGCATTCCTGCTGAAGCTTTCTTT.

Relative to its sample, this clone is medium-sized (0.01 to 0.1%). This chain uses TRBV10-2 with TRBJ2-7; D perhaps matches TRBD2 (6 bases). Germline V CDR1 and CDR2: WSHSY, SAAADI. The CDR3 runs 14 residues. Trimming took 3 bases from V and 5 from J, leaving 14 bases between them. This CDR3 reads CASSEPGGMNEQYF. As DNA, the CDR3 is TGCGCCAGCAGTGAACCGGGCGGGATGAACGAGCAGTACTTC.

This clone was detected only a few times. V usage is TRBV7-3 and J usage is TRBJ2-5, with 10 bases identical to TRBD2. Germline assignment: CDR1 SGHTA and CDR2 FQGTGA. After removal of 5 bases from V and 9 bases from J, the junction contained 15 bases not matched to a gene. The CDR3 loop spans 16 amino acids. The chain's CDR3 is CASSPGGTSAARAQYF. The CDR3 DNA follows: TGTGCCAGCAGCCCTGGGGGGACTAGCGCCGCGAGGGCCCAGTACTTC.

The rearrangement joins TRBV9 to TRBJ1-1, with D maybe TRBD1 (5 bases). V lost 1 base and J 4 bases, leaving 11 bases between the germline ends. The CDR3 runs 14 residues. Germline V CDR1 and CDR2: SGDLS, YYNGEE. This CDR3 is CASSVQGAATEAFF. The DNA for the CDR3 is TGTGCCAGCAGCGTACAGGGTGCGGCCACTGAAGCTTTCTTT.

This clone was observed once. CDR3 sequence (DNA): TGTGCCAGCAGCTTAGGGGCAGGGGGCGATGGCTACACCTTC. Encoded protein: CASSLGAGGDGYTF. The J gene is TRBJ1-2, the V gene TRBV7-6; 8 bases align to TRBD1. CDR3 size: 14 residues. Germline-derived CDR1 and CDR2 are SGHVS and FNYEAQ. V was clipped by 1 base and J by 6 bases; unmatched bases: 4.

This chain joins TRBV27 and TRBJ2-2, with D possibly being TRBD1 (5 bases). V gave up 2 bases and J gave up 0 bases, with 10 bases separating them. The CDR3 is 16 residues long. The V gene's germline CDR1 is MNHEY and CDR2 SMNVEV (reference sequence). The CDR3 bases are TGTGCCAGCAGTTTACAGGGATGGGCGAACACCGGGGAGCTGTTTTTT. It translates to CASSLQGWANTGELFF.

This clone has only a few counts. CDR3 region: CASRPGGGRGTEAFF. In DNA, the CDR3 is TGTGCCAGTAGGCCCGGCGGGGGGCGAGGGACTGAAGCTTTCTTT. V and J are TRBV19 and TRBJ1-1; maybe TRBD1 (6 bases). Between the trimmed V and J ends, which lost 6 bases and 5 bases, there was a span of 19 bases. The CDR3 spans 15 residues. Germline values: CDR1 LNHDA, CDR2 SQIVND (reference sequence).

This chain links TRBV6-5 with TRBJ2-7; 8 nucleotides line up with TRBD1. The J segment lost 2 bases and the V segment lost 0 bases, leaving 6 bases of the junction unmatched. Germline V gives CDR1 MNHEY, CDR2 SVGAGI. The CDR3 spans 16 residues. The CDR3 protein is CASSYSSGQETYEQYF. Here the CDR3 DNA reads TGTGCCAGCAGTTACTCCTCGGGACAGGAAACCTACGAGCAGTACTTC.

The J gene is TRBJ2-1, the V gene TRBV4-3; 7 bases are a match to TRBD1. The CDR3 spans 18 residues. CDR1 is LGHNA, CDR2 YSLEER, per germline. After removal of 1 base from V and 3 bases from J, the junction contained 12 bases not matched to a gene. CDR3 protein: CASSQGLWGQRDYNEQFF. CDR3 coding DNA: TGCGCCAGCAGCCAAGGACTCTGGGGACAGAGAGACTACAATGAGCAGTTCTTC.

The table lists this clone with a few counts. This CDR3 reads CASRTVHSPLHF. The CDR3 nucleotides read TGTGCCAGCAGAACTGTTCATTCACCCCTCCACTTT. This sequence joins TRBV28 and TRBJ1-6, with no clear D. From germline, CDR1 is MDHEN and CDR2 SYDVKM. The CDR3 has 12 residues. Trimming took off 6 bases at V and 8 bases at J, with 8 bases between the two ends.

This rearrangement joins TRBV14 to TRBJ2-7; D is undetermined. Germline assignment: CDR1 SGHDN and CDR2 FVKESK. The CDR3 totals 15 residues. Trimming took off 3 bases at V and 4 bases at J, with 16 bases between the two ends. CDR3 coding DNA: TGTGCCAGCAGCCAGACCGGGTCACGGAGTTACGAGCAGTACTTC. It encodes CASSQTGSRSYEQYF. Looking up the rest from reference TRBV14 and TRBJ2-7 gives the full variable domain: EAGVTQFPSHSVIEKGQTVTLRCDPISGHDNLYWYRRVMGKEIKFLLHFVKESKQDESGMPNNRFLAERTGGTYSTLKVQPAELEDSGVYFCASSQTGSRSYEQYFGPGTRLTVT.

The chain uses TRBV11-2 and TRBJ1-1; no clear D. Trimming removed 4 bases at V and 3 bases at J, with 9 bases between. The CDR3 is made up of 13 amino acids. Germline V gives CDR1 SGHAT, CDR2 FQNNGV. The DNA of the CDR3 is TGTGCCAGCAGCTCCCAGGTGGACACTGAAGCTTTCTTT. Translated: CASSSQVDTEAFF.

The chain joins TRBV27 to TRBJ2-1; TRBD2 is a possible D gene (6 bases). Trimming shortened V by 0 bases and J by 3 bases, and 18 bases separated the two germline ends. The CDR3 spans 18 residues. The V gene's germline CDR1 is MNHEY and CDR2 SMNVEV (reference sequence). The CDR3 spells CASSLSISGRGYYNEQFF. Written as DNA, the CDR3 is TGTGCCAGCAGTTTATCGATATCGGGGCGGGGTTACTACAATGAGCAGTTCTTC.

The chain employs TRBV5-4 and TRBJ1-3; D gene unclear. This CDR3 has 15 residues. Germline V gene lookup returns CDR1 SGHNT and CDR2 YYREEE (reference sequence). Trimming pared 6 bases from V and 0 bases from J, leaving 13 bases between. The CDR3: CASTRDGSSGNTIYF. For the CDR3, the DNA is TGTGCCAGCACCCGAGACGGGAGCTCTGGAAACACCATATATTTT.

The chain uses TRBV14 and TRBJ2-2; 8 positions agree with TRBD1. CDR1 is SGHDN, CDR2 FVKESK, per germline. J gave up 0 bases and V 2 bases, and 2 bases lay outside the gene matches. CDR3 length equals 16 residues. The CDR3 sequence: CASSQRQGSNTGELFF. The CDR3 DNA follows: TGTGCCAGCAGCCAACGACAGGGGTCGAACACCGGGGAGCTGTTTTTT.

This sequence joins TRBV4-3 and TRBJ2-7; 9 bases are a match to TRBD1. The V gene's germline CDR1 is LGHNA and CDR2 YSLEER. This CDR3 is 15 amino acids long. V lost 4 bases to trimming and J lost 2 bases; unmatched junction nucleotides: 6. In DNA form, the CDR3 reads TGCGCCAGCAGCCCAACAGGGGGCCCCACCTACGAGCAGTACTTC. It yields the protein CASSPTGGPTYEQYF.

About this clone: At the DNA level, this CDR3 is encoded by other sequences in the same sample as well. The chain uses TRBV30 and TRBJ2-7; D gene unclear. The V end was cut by 7 bases, the J end by 1 base, with 29 bases between. Germline loops: CDR1 GTSNPN, CDR2 SVGIG (reference sequence). The CDR3 runs to 18 residues. DNA for the CDR3: TGTGCCTTGACACCGCTTAGTCCCTTTGGCCCCGCTTCCTACGAGCAGTACTTC. This encodes CALTPLSPFGPASYEQYF.

The sample holds a few counts of this clone. The V call is TRBV2, the J call TRBJ1-2, with D unclear. Trimming took 4 bases from V and 4 from J, leaving 10 bases between them. Germline V gene lookup returns CDR1 SNHLY and CDR2 FYNNEI. The CDR3 is made up of 13 amino acids. The CDR3 bases are TGTGCCAGCAGTGGGTCCGCCGGCTATGGCTACACCTTC. This encodes CASSGSAGYGYTF.

The CDR3 sequence is CASTPGQGGNTEAFF. CDR3 DNA sequence: TGTGCCAGCACTCCGGGACAGGGGGGAAACACTGAAGCTTTCTTT. This chain joins TRBV28 and TRBJ1-1; 11 positions match TRBD1. The CDR3 runs to 15 residues. V was pared by 7 bases and J by 2 bases, with 6 bases of the junction left unmatched. Germline CDR1 MDHEN, CDR2 SYDVKM.

This clone has more than one count but fewer than ten. The chain joins TRBV5-1 to TRBJ1-1; D perhaps matches TRBD1 (6 bases). Germline V gives CDR1 SGHRS, CDR2 YFSETQ. The V gene lost 3 bases and the J gene lost 3 bases, with 12 bases spanning the gap. The CDR3 contains 14 residues. In DNA, the CDR3 is TGCGCCAGCAGCTACCCAGGGGTCTACACTGAAGCTTTCTTT. It encodes CASSYPGVYTEAFF.

V gene TRBV18 combines with J gene TRBJ2-5, with 9 nucleotides matching TRBD2. Per the germline V gene, CDR1 is KGHSH and CDR2 is LQKENI. The CDR3 runs 15 residues. V gave up 3 bases and J gave up 4 bases; unmatched junction bases: 6. CDR3 nucleotides: TGTGCCAGCTCACCCGACCGAGCGGGGGGAGAGACCCAGTACTTC. It specifies CASSPDRAGGETQYF. Complete variable domain (other parts from reference TRBV18 and TRBJ2-5): NAGVMQNPRHLVRRRGQEARLRCSPMKGHSHVYWYRQLPEEGLKFMVYLQKENIIDESGMPKERFSAEFPKEGPSILRIQQVVRGDSAAYFCASSPDRAGGETQYFGPGTRLLVL.

This clone came up a few times. The chain joins TRBV6-1 to TRBJ1-3; perhaps TRBD1 as D (5 bases). CDR1 is MNHNS and CDR2 is SASEGT in the germline V gene. V was clipped by 6 bases and J by 0 bases, with 12 bases between them. The CDR3 extends over 15 amino acids. In DNA form, the CDR3 reads TGTGCCAGCAGGCCGCGGGGGTACTCTGGAAACACCATATATTTT. The encoded protein is CASRPRGYSGNTIYF.

There are a few counts of this clone. V gene TRBV27 combines with J gene TRBJ2-7, with 7 positions matching TRBD1. Trimming removed 2 bases from V and 5 bases from J; junction bases left unmatched: 3. This CDR3 has 13 amino acids. CDR1 and CDR2 from the germline V gene are MNHEY and SMNVEV (reference sequence). CDR3 in amino acids: CASSLGTVNEQYF. CDR3 coding DNA: TGTGCCAGCAGTTTAGGGACAGTGAACGAGCAGTACTTC.

The chain is built from TRBV5-1 and TRBJ1-5, with D uncertain. V dropped 0 bases and J dropped 7 bases, with 14 bases sitting between them. This CDR3 comprises 15 residues. Germline V gives CDR1 SGHRS, CDR2 YFSETQ. The CDR3 bases are TGCGCCAGCAGCTTGGTGGGTAGCCCTGGACAGCCCCAGCATTTT. Protein product: CASSLVGSPGQPQHF.

This chain joins TRBV6-5 and TRBJ1-5; D is undetermined. The V gene lost 2 bases and the J gene lost 0 bases, with 8 bases spanning the gap. CDR1 is MNHEY and CDR2 is SVGAGI in the germline V gene. The length of the CDR3 is 15 residues. The CDR3 sequence: CASSYGLYSNQPQHF. In nucleotides, the CDR3 is TGTGCCAGCAGTTACGGCCTTTATAGCAATCAGCCCCAGCATTTT.

This clone has more than one count but fewer than ten. The gene calls are TRBV19 and TRBJ1-2; 7 nucleotides line up with TRBD1. The CDR3 contains 16 residues. Germline CDR1 reads LNHDA; CDR2 reads SQIVND (reference sequence). Trimming cost V 4 bases and J 0 bases; bases outside gene matches: 8. The CDR3 nucleotides read TGTGCCAGTAGTACCTGGGGGACAGCTACTAACTATGGCTACACCTTC. It is translated as CASSTWGTATNYGYTF. The entire variable domain, with the rest obtained from reference TRBV19 and TRBJ1-2, is as follows: DGGITQSPKYLFRKEGQNVTLSCEQNLNHDAMYWYRQDPGQGLRLIYYSQIVNDFQKGDIAEGYSVSREKKESFPLTVTSAQKNPTAFYLCASSTWGTATNYGYTFGSGTRLTVV.

The gene calls are TRBV5-1 and TRBJ2-7; D might be TRBD2 (6 bases). The germline V gene has CDR1 SGHRS and CDR2 YFSETQ. The V gene lost 4 bases and the J gene lost 3 bases, with 11 bases spanning the gap. The CDR3 is 13 residues long. The CDR3 DNA follows: TGCGCCAGCAGCCCCGCGGGGATCTACGAGCAGTACTTC. It translates to CASSPAGIYEQYF.